Listed below are T cell receptor beta chains from one sample, sequenced in a study of blood T cell repertoires in COVID-19. Repertoires were generated with immunoSEQ multiplex PCR, while TCRdb's copy carries only in-frame clones and drops some. The sample has 300,000 to 400,000 clones, 88% seen once; the top ten hold around 0.95%. Sequencing input: PBMCs or T cells enriched from blood (not recorded which). These receptor sequences come from a woman aged 25 to 39 with acute COVID-19. The CDR3 runs from the conserved cysteine through the conserved F or W. Fields, in order: J gene, clone size, D gene, V gene, CDR3 DNA, CDR3 protein. D genes are given only for firm matches. Only part of the rows carry a size: once, few, many, or a class if the clone is expanded.

>TRBJ1-2|.|.|TRBV7-2
TGTGCCAGCAGCCCGTTCACGGGTGGCTACACCTTC
CASSPFTGGYTF
>TRBJ1-6|few|TRBD1|TRBV18
TGTGCCAGCTCACTCGACAGGGGTGGAAATTCACCCCTCCACTTT
CASSLDRGGNSPLHF
>TRBJ1-3|.|.|TRBV10-3
TGTGCCATCCTCGCGGGCGGGGTCGGAAACACCATATATTTT
CAILAGGVGNTIYF
>TRBJ1-4|.|TRBD1|TRBV5-8
TGTGCCAGCCGATGGACAGGGGTGAAGGAAAAACTGTTTTTT
CASRWTGVKEKLFF
>TRBJ2-4|.|TRBD1|TRBV2
TGTGCCAGCAGCCCGGACAGGGGAAAAAACATTCAGTACTTC
CASSPDRGKNIQYF
>TRBJ1-4|.|TRBD1|TRBV7-6
TGTGCCAGCAGCCCCGACAGGGTTGAAAAACTGTTTTTT
CASSPDRVEKLFF
>TRBJ2-5|.|.|TRBV25-1
TGTGCCAACAGCATCGAGGGGGGGGGACCCTACCAAGAGACCCAGTACTTC
CANSIEGGGPYQETQYF
>TRBJ2-3|.|.|TRBV5-4
TGTGCCAGCAGCTTTTATAGCGGAGTCACAGATACGCAGTATTTT
CASSFYSGVTDTQYF
>TRBJ2-5|.|.|TRBV5-1
TGCGCCAGCAGCTCAGGGAGGGGGGGAGAGACCCAGTACTTC
CASSSGRGGETQYF
>TRBJ1-2|.|TRBD1|TRBV7-9
TGTGCCAGCAGCCGCGGGACAGCTAAAGGCTGGGGCTACACCTTC
CASSRGTAKGWGYTF
>TRBJ2-2|.|.|TRBV27
TGTGCCAGCAGTTTTATATACATTCCGAACACCGGGGAGCTGTTTTTT
CASSFIYIPNTGELFF
>TRBJ1-2|few|.|TRBV7-2
TGTGCCAGCAGCTTATCGGACAGTCATTATGGCTACACCTTC
CASSLSDSHYGYTF
>TRBJ1-1|.|TRBD1|TRBV3-1/TRBV3-2
TGTGCCAGCAGCCAACAGGGGGCGGGTACTGAAGCTTTCTTT
CASSQQGAGTEAFF
>TRBJ2-3|.|.|TRBV3-1/TRBV3-2
TGTGCCAGCAGCCAAACCCCCACTGGGCGCTACACAGATACGCAGTATTTT
CASSQTPTGRYTDTQYF
>TRBJ2-2|.|.|TRBV12-5
TGTGCTAGTGGTTTGCGTAAGGGGACTTTGACCGGGGAGCTGTTTTTT
CASGLRKGTLTGELFF
>TRBJ2-7|.|.|TRBV5-1
TGCGCCAGCAGGTTCGAGCCGTACTACGAGCAGTACTTC
CASRFEPYYEQYF
>TRBJ2-2|.|.|TRBV6-2/TRBV6-3
TGTGCCAGCAGTTACGTGGAGGGGCCGTACACCGGGGAGCTGTTTTTT
CASSYVEGPYTGELFF
>TRBJ2-2|.|TRBD1|TRBV11-2
TGTGCCAGCAGCTTGATCAGGACAGGGACGAACACCGGGGAGCTGTTTTTT
CASSLIRTGTNTGELFF
>TRBJ2-2|.|.|TRBV5-6
TGTGCCAGCAGTCGTCTAGAGGGAGCGGAGCTGTTTTTT
CASSRLEGAELFF
>TRBJ2-3|.|TRBD2|TRBV10-3
TGTGCCATCAGTGAGTCGACCGGGACTAACACAGATACGCAGTATTTT
CAISESTGTNTDTQYF
>TRBJ1-1|.|.|TRBV7-3
TGTGCCAGCAGCTTAATAAGGGGATCGGACACTGAAGCTTTCTTT
CASSLIRGSDTEAFF
>TRBJ1-2|.|.|TRBV20-1
TGCAGTGCTAGTCGGTTAGGGGGACAAGCGTTGGATTATGGCTACACCTTC
CSASRLGGQALDYGYTF
>TRBJ1-6|.|.|TRBV6-5
TGTGCCAGCAGTTACTCGAACCCCGAAGGGGGTTCACCCCTCCACTTT
CASSYSNPEGGSPLHF
>TRBJ2-4|.|TRBD1|TRBV7-9
TGTGCCAGCAGCGCCCGGACAGGCCGGGCAATAGCCAAAAACATTCAGTACTTC
CASSARTGRAIAKNIQYF
>TRBJ1-6|.|TRBD1|TRBV7-2
TGTGCCAGCAGCTTGAGACCGGGACAGGGGAATTCACCCCTCCACTTT
CASSLRPGQGNSPLHF
>TRBJ2-2|once|TRBD1|TRBV5-1
TGCGCCAGCAGCTTCGGACAGGGGTTATACACCGGGGAGCTGTTTTTT
CASSFGQGLYTGELFF
>TRBJ2-7|.|TRBD2|TRBV6-1
TGTGCCAGCAGTGAAATACTAGCGGGGGGGTCTTACGAGCAGTACTTC
CASSEILAGGSYEQYF
>TRBJ1-6|.|TRBD1|TRBV10-3
TGTGCCGCACGGACAGGGGAATCACCCCTCCACTTT
CAARTGESPLHF
>TRBJ1-2|.|.|TRBV20-1
TGCAGTGCTAGAGATCAGTATGGCTACACCTTC
CSARDQYGYTF
>TRBJ1-4|.|.|TRBV5-1
TGCGCCAGCAGCTTGGGGCTAGCTAATGAAAAACTGTTTTTT
CASSLGLANEKLFF
>TRBJ2-1|.|.|TRBV21-1
TGTGCCAGCAGCCTGCCGGGGGGGCAACATGAGCAGTTCTTC
CASSLPGGQHEQFF
>TRBJ1-2|.|.|TRBV7-3
TGTGCCAGCAGCCCCCAGGACAGCCCTTTAACTATGCGCTACACCTTC
CASSPQDSPLTMRYTF
>TRBJ1-1|.|.|TRBV24-1
TGTGCCACCAGCAGCGGCGGGGGCAACACTGAAGCTTTCTTT
CATSSGGGNTEAFF
>TRBJ2-2|.|.|TRBV24-1
TGTGCCACCAGTGATATCAGGGTATCCGCGAACACCGGGGAGCTGTTTTTT
CATSDIRVSANTGELFF
>TRBJ2-3|.|.|TRBV5-1
TGCGCCAGCAGCTTGGGACCTGGGGAGGATACGCAGTATTTT
CASSLGPGEDTQYF
>TRBJ2-3|.|TRBD2|TRBV6-1
TGTGCCAGCAGTGGGTCACGACAAATAGCGGGGGCCCCAGATACGCAGTATTTT
CASSGSRQIAGAPDTQYF
>TRBJ2-4|.|TRBD2|TRBV15
TGTGCCACCAGCAGATCCCCCTTGTTGGCGGGGGGGCCCTTC
CATSRSPLLAGGPF
>TRBJ1-2|.|.|TRBV2
TGTGCCAGCAGTGTACAGCCTAACTATGGCTACACCTTC
CASSVQPNYGYTF
>TRBJ2-1|.|.|TRBV15
TGTGCCACCAGCGGACGGGGGGCATCGCTTTATGATGAGCAGTTCTTC
CATSGRGASLYDEQFF
>TRBJ2-7|.|TRBD1|TRBV25-1
TGTGCCAGCAGTGTCCGGGACAGGGCGCAGTACTTC
CASSVRDRAQYF
>TRBJ1-1|.|.|TRBV7-3
TGTGCCAGCAGCTCCGGGGGGTTCCCTGAAGCTTTCTTT
CASSSGGFPEAFF
>TRBJ2-7|.|.|TRBV5-1
TGCGCCAGCAGCTCACCAGACAGCATCTACGAGCAGTACTTC
CASSSPDSIYEQYF
>TRBJ2-6|.|.|TRBV7-6
TGTGCCAGCAGCTTCGGGTCGGTCTCTGGGGCCAACGTCCTGACTTTC
CASSFGSVSGANVLTF